The 7 T cell receptor beta chains presented below share a single source sample, sequenced in a study of PD-L1 blockade in urothelial cancer. Documented time point: pretreatment peripheral blood. The method was immunoSEQ multiplex PCR; TCRdb's version includes in-frame clones alone and lacks a portion of them. This sample has 15,000 to 20,000 clones; about 89% occur once, and the top ten carry about 13%. The sequencing used PBMCs, collected around atezolizumab (anti-PD-L1) treatment. Every receptor here comes from a man between 65 and 80 years old with urothelial cancer.

The chain recombines TRBV30 with TRBJ2-2, with 7 positions matching TRBD1. The CDR3 contains 11 residues. Germline-derived CDR1 and CDR2 are GTSNPN and SVGIG (reference sequence). V gave up 8 bases and J gave up 7 bases; unmatched junction bases: 4. This CDR3 is CAHRGIGELFF. The DNA of the CDR3 is TGTGCCCACAGGGGAATCGGGGAGCTGTTTTTT.

V is TRBV11-2 and J is TRBJ2-5; 13 nucleotides agree with TRBD2. V trimming: 5 bases; J trimming: 4 bases; junction bases outside the gene matches: 4. This CDR3 is built from 15 residues. Germline V gives CDR1 SGHAT, CDR2 FQNNGV. CDR3 in amino acids: CASSVTSGGVETQYF. The CDR3 DNA follows: TGTGCCAGCAGCGTTACTAGCGGGGGGGTAGAGACCCAGTACTTC.

The rearrangement joins TRBV7-9 to TRBJ2-5, with TRBD2 identical over 9 bases. This CDR3 is built from 13 residues. V was pared by 5 bases and J by 4 bases, with 2 bases of the junction left unmatched. CDR1 and CDR2 from the germline V gene are SEHNR and FQNEAQ (reference sequence). DNA of the CDR3: TGTGCCAGCAGCCATAGCGGGGGAGAGACCCAGTACTTC. As protein: CASSHSGGETQYF. Full variable domain (missing parts from reference TRBV7-9 and TRBJ2-5): DTGVSQNPRHKITKRGQNVTFRCDPISEHNRLYWYRQTLGQGPEFLTYFQNEAQLEKSRLLSDRFSAERPKGSFSTLEIQRTEQGDSAMYLCASSHSGGETQYFGPGTRLLVL.

The chain carries TRBV27 and TRBJ2-3; 7 positions agree with TRBD2. The germline gives CDR1 MNHEY, CDR2 SMNVEV (reference sequence). The CDR3 spans 19 residues. V lost 2 bases, J lost 2 bases, and 16 bases stayed unmatched. The CDR3 loop reads CASSLPRGTTSASTDTQYF. CDR3 nucleotide sequence: TGTGCCAGCAGTTTACCTAGGGGCACCACTAGCGCATCCACAGATACGCAGTATTTT.

This chain connects TRBV7-2 to TRBJ1-5; D remains ambiguous. V lost 5 bases and J lost 2, with 10 bases in between. CDR3 length equals 14 residues. From germline, CDR1 is SGHTA and CDR2 FQGNSA. The CDR3 DNA reads as TGTGCCAGCAGCCTCGCAGGCGGCAATCAGCCCCAGCATTTT. This gives the protein CASSLAGGNQPQHF. The whole variable domain, filled in from reference TRBV7-2 and TRBJ1-5, reads GAGVSQSPSNKVTEKGKDVELRCDPISGHTALYWYRQSLGQGLEFLIYFQGNSAPDKSGLPSDRFSAERTGGSVSTLTIQRTQQEDSAVYLCASSLAGGNQPQHFGDGTRLSIL.

The rearrangement links TRBV2 to TRBJ1-1; D ambiguous. V was pared by 5 bases and J by 5 bases, with 6 bases between. This CDR3 spans 11 amino acids. Germline CDR1 and CDR2: SNHLY and FYNNEI. The CDR3 DNA is TGTGCCAGCAGTCCTTTGACTGAAGCTTTCTTT. This sequence encodes CASSPLTEAFF.

The chain employs TRBV6-6 and TRBJ2-7; D unresolved. Looked up from germline, CDR1 is MNHNY and CDR2 is SVGAGI (reference sequence). This CDR3 comprises 12 residues. V gave up 5 bases and J gave up 1 base, with 6 bases separating them. The CDR3 bases are TGTGCCAGCAGTGACATTTCCTACGAGCAGTACTTC. Its protein product is CASSDISYEQYF.